This T cell receptor (beta chain) was documented in a study of CD8 T cells in Susac syndrome. When the RNA was reverse transcribed, random hexamers were used with an input of about 0.45 to 1 ug. TCRdb independently ran MiXCR on the immunoSEQ multiplex PCR reads; one entry per CDR3 protein. The sample includes fewer than 200,000 distinct CDR3 sequences, 85% to 95% seen only once; the top ten take 0.1% to 0.12%. The controls, all healthy donors, were matched for age and sex. CDR1 and CDR2 (germline): SNHLY, FYNNEI. The length of the CDR3 is 14 residues. Trimming removed 5 bases from V and 4 bases from J, with 11 bases in between.

The chain carries TRBV2 and TRBJ2-2, with D unresolved. The origin of this receptor is a human donor in good health. Sequencing input: CD4+ T cells from PBMCs. CDR3 in DNA: TGTGCCAGCAGTTCGTCCGACTCCACCGGGGAGCTGTTTTTT. This codes for CASSSSDSTGELFF.